This T cell receptor beta chain came from a study of beta chain features in type 1 diabetes. This clone was counted only a few times. Its target is not known. TCRB transcripts that were expressed got sequenced, as all of the isolated RNA had been reverse transcribed. Sequenced naive, central memory and regulatory T cell samples produced an average of around 3.9 million reads. This table comes from immunoSEQ multiplex PCR, and its TCRdb copy is limited to in-frame clones, with some not included. The sample includes around 300,000 clones, about 7.8% seen only once; the top ten take under 1.3%. Per germline, CDR1 MDHEN and CDR2 SYDVKM. V gave up 4 bases and J gave up 2 bases, with 12 bases separating them. The CDR3 covers 15 residues. Broader study findings: The similarity of naive, central memory and Treg TCRB repertoires appeared greater among patients than among healthy donors.

The receptor's source is a woman in her late teens or twenties in good health. The J gene is TRBJ1-5, the V gene TRBV28, with D possibly matching TRBD1 (5 bases). The specimen was central memory CD4+ T cells from blood. CDR3 nucleotides: TGTGCCAGCAGTTCCCCGCAGGGAGGCAATCAGCCCCAGCATTTT. Protein: CASSSPQGGNQPQHF.